Included here is one TCR beta chain sequence, with context. Antigen specificity is unknown. The source of the sample is a study of cytomegalovirus exposure and HLA in healthy donors. Study findings and constraints: Sequencing likely caused a cluster of highly shared sequence variants. HLA-A and HLA-B allele assignments for most subjects were reportedly predicted accurately using TCR beta sequences.

The V segment lost 0 bases and the J segment 7 bases; nucleotides outside the gene matches: 8. Germline V lookup: CDR1 MGHDK, CDR2 SYGVNS. The CDR3 is 17 amino acids. PCR amplification relied on 60 Vbeta primers (plus 13 Jbeta primers). Profiled with immunoSEQ multiplex PCR; TCRdb holds only in-frame clones, not every one. The data contain 60,000 to 85,000 clones, more than 75% of them singletons. Sequenced material: PBMCs. The chain joins TRBV25-1 to TRBJ1-4; 10 nucleotides line up with TRBD1. This TCR derives from a man aged 35-49 years in good health and CMV-seronegative. The CDR3 is CASSEYKKGDRGEKLFF. In DNA form, the CDR3 reads TGTGCCAGCAGTGAATATAAGAAGGGGGACAGGGGTGAAAAACTGTTTTTT.